These T cell receptor beta chains were read from a single sample in a study of cytomegalovirus exposure and HLA in healthy donors. Clones were read by immunoSEQ multiplex PCR, and TCRdb kept only the in-frame ones, dropping some. This sample yields 110,000 or so clones, of which 82% are seen a single time; around 2.6% belongs to the top ten. Sequencing was carried out using PBMCs. These receptors all stem from a woman under 30 in good health and CMV-seronegative. CDR3s include the opening cysteine and the closing phenylalanine or tryptophan. A D gene is named only where the DNA matches it firmly. Size values are once, few and many counts, or a class for expanded clones, and some rows have none.

j_call v_call d_call clone_size cdr3_nt cdr3_aa
TRBJ2-3 TRBV5-1 TRBD1 - TGCGCCAGCAGCCATGGACAGGGTGGTATTGTAGATACGCAGTATTTT CASSHGQGGIVDTQYF
TRBJ1-1 TRBV4-2 - - TGTGCCAGCACCCCACAGGGTTCGAACACTGAAGCTTTCTTT CASTPQGSNTEAFF
TRBJ2-4 TRBV5-1 TRBD2 - TGCGCCAGCCAGACTGGCGGGAGGGGGGACATTCAGTACTTC CASQTGGRGDIQYF
TRBJ2-5 TRBV28 TRBD2 - TGTGCCAGCAGTCCCCGGACTAGCGGGATACAAGAGACCCAGTACTTC CASSPRTSGIQETQYF
TRBJ1-5 TRBV28 - - TGTGCCAGCAGTTTACGGGACACCCGAATAGGTCAGCCCCAGCATTTT CASSLRDTRIGQPQHF
TRBJ1-1 TRBV30 - - TGTGCCTGGAGTCGACAGAACACTGAAGCTTTCTTT CAWSRQNTEAFF
TRBJ2-5 TRBV5-4 - - TGTGCCAGCAGCCCGCCGGGGGAAGAAGAGACCCAGTACTTC CASSPPGEEETQYF
TRBJ2-1 TRBV25-1 - once TGTGCCAGTCAGTGGGGGGGCCCTGAGCAGTTCTTC CASQWGGPEQFF
TRBJ2-5 TRBV2 - once TGTGCCAGCAGTGAGCGAGAACAAGAGACCCAGTACTTC CASSEREQETQYF
TRBJ1-2 TRBV4-3 - once TGCGCCAGCAGCCAAGATACTCTGGGGAGATATGGCTACACCTTC CASSQDTLGRYGYTF
TRBJ1-3 TRBV9 - few TGTGCCAGCAGCGTAGGGCTCAGCTCTGGAAACACCATATATTTT CASSVGLSSGNTIYF
TRBJ1-1 TRBV2 - - TGTGCCAGCAAAATGGGCAGCAACACTGAAGCTTTCTTT CASKMGSNTEAFF
TRBJ1-2 TRBV11-2 - - TGTGCCAGCAGCTTAGAAAGAGACTATGGCTACACCTTC CASSLERDYGYTF
TRBJ1-1 TRBV5-1 TRBD1 few TGCGCCAGCAGCTCAACAGGGGTAAACGCTGAAGCTTTCTTT CASSSTGVNAEAFF